This T cell receptor (beta chain) was sequenced in a study of CD8 T cells in ankylosing spondylitis (dated by TCRdb to 2015 to 2018). Context from the whole study: T cell receptor beta repertoires were profiled in healthy donors and ankylosing spondylitis patients so that disease-linked TCR variants could be found. The whole study cohort included roughly 110 healthy donors and some 27 ankylosing spondylitis patients. Samples of peripheral blood were taken, and for ankylosing spondylitis patients, synovial fluid was collected as well.

The full study reports these points: Some TCR beta motif variants had previously been reported in synovial fluid and blood of reactive arthritis patients, which suggested common disease-initiation mechanisms. According to the report, matched synovial fluid samples from ankylosing spondylitis patients were significantly enriched for the disease-linked clones. A CD8+ phenotype was shown by the disease-linked clones, which were found at relatively low frequencies in peripheral blood. Blood from ankylosing spondylitis patients appeared to be characterized by a TCR beta motif composed of roughly eight highly homologous amino acid variants.

Concerning this clonotype: It lacks a known antigen. No clone much larger than this one lies a single base away; base qualities are absent.

V is reduced by 3 bases and J by 4 bases, leaving a spacing of 9 bases between them. Counted from cysteine to phenylalanine, this CDR3 has 13 amino acids. The DNA shown is the 39-base CDR3, in frame from base 1. Sequencing used an Illumina HiSeq 2500. TCR beta libraries were prepared by quantitative 5'-RACE with molecular barcodes. On the authors' methods: A new computational method based on a probabilistic model of VDJ rearrangement was used to identify disease-linked TCR variants. TCRdb reran the public reads through fastp at Q25 and MiXCR, keeping productive beta chains. Here each entry gathers all rows of one CDR3 protein and keeps the most common genes and DNA. TCRdb, not the original authors, processed these V and J calls. The sample table contains roughly 250,000 distinct CDR3 sequences; only one count was recorded for less than 10% of them. The top ten constitute 6.8% of the sample.

The specimen was blood, either unsorted or a sorted T cell fraction (not recorded which). The sequence came from a male donor with ankylosing spondylitis or in good health (not recorded which). Recombination connected TRBV12-3 or TRBV12-4 to TRBJ1-1; TRBD1 is a weak D gene call, 6 bases matching. The bases read TGTGCCAGCAGTTTGGCGGGGGCCACTGAAGCTTTCTTT. This yields the protein CASSLAGATEAFF.